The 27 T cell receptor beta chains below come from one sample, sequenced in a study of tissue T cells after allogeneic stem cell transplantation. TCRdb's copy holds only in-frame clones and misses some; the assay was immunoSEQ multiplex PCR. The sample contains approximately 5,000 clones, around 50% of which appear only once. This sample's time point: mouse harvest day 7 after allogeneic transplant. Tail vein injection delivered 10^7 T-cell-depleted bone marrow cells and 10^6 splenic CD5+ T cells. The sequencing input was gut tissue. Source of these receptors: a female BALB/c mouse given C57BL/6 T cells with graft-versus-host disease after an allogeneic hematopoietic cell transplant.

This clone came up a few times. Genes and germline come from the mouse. CDR3 region: CASSRSGTGGTGQLYF. CDR3 bases read: TGTGCCAGCAGTCGGTCGGGGACAGGGGGGACCGGGCAGCTCTAC. The V and J genes are TRBV26 and TRBJ2-2; 11 bases agree with TRBD1. The read halts 1 residue ahead of the CDR3 end, with the missing end drawn from the germline J gene. The V and J ends lost 4 bases and 5 bases, in that order; junction bases with no gene match: 6. Germline lookup yields CDR1 KGHPV and CDR2 FQNQEV (reference sequence). CDR3 length: 16 residues.

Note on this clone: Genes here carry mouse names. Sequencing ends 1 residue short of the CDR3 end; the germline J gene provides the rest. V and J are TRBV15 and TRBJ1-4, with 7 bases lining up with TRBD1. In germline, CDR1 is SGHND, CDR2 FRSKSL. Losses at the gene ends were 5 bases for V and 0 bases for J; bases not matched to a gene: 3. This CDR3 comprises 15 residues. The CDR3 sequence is CASSPGTVSNERLFF. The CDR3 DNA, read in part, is TGTGCCAGCAGTCCTGGGACAGTTTCCAACGAAAGATTATTT.

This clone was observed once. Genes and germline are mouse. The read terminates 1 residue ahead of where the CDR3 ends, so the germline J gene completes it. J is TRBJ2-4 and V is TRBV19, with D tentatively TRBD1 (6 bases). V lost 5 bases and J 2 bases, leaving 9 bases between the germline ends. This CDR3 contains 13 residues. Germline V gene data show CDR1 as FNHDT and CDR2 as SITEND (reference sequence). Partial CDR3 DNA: TGTGCCAGCAGACAGGGTGATCAAAACACCTTGTAC. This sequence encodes CASRQGDQNTLY. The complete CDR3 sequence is CASRQGDQNTLYF. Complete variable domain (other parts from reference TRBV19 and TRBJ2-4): GGIITQTPKFLIGQEGQKLTLKCQQNFNHDTMYWYRQDSGKGLRLIYYSITENDLQKGDLSEGYDASREKKSSFSLTVTSAQKNEMAVFLCASRQGDQNTLYFGAGTRLSVL.

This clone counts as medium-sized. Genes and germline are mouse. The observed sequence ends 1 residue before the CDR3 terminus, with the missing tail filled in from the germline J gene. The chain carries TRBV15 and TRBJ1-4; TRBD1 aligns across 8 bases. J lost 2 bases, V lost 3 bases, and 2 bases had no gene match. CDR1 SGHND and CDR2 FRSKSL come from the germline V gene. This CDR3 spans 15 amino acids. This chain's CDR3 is CASSFPGGSNERLFF. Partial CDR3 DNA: TGTGCCAGCAGTTTCCCAGGGGGCTCCAACGAAAGATTATTT.

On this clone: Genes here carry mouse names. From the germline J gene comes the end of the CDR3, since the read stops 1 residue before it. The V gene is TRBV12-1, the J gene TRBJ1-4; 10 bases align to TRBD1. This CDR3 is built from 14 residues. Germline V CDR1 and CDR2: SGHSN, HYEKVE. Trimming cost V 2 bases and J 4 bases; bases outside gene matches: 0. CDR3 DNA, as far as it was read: TGTGCCAGCTCTCGGGACAGGGGCAACGAAAGATTATTT. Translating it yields CASSRDRGNERLF. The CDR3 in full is CASSRDRGNERLFF.

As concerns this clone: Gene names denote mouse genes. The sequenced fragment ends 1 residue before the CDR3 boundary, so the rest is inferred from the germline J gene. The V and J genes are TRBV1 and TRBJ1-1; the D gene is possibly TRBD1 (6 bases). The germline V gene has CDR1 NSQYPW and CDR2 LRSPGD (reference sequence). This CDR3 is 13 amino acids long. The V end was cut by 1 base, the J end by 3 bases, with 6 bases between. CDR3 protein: CTCSAGTDTEVFF. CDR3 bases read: TGCACCTGCAGTGCAGGGACAGACACAGAAGTCTTC.

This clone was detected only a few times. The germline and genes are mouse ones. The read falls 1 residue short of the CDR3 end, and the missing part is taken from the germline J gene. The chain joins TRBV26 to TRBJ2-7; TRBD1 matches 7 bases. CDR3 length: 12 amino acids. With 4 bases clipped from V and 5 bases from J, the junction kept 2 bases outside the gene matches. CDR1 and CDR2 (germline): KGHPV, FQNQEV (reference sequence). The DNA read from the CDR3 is TGTGCCAGCAGTCCACAGGGGAATGAACAGTAC. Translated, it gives CASSPQGNEQY. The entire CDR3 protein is CASSPQGNEQYF.

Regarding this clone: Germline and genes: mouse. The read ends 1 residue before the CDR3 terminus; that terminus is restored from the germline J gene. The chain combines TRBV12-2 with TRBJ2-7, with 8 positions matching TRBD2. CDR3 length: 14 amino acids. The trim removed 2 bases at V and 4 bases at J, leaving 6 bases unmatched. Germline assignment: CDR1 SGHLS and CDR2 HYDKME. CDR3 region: CASSPRGGGYEQYF. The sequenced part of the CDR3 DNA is TGTGCCAGCTCTCCCCGGGGGGGCGGATATGAACAGTAC.

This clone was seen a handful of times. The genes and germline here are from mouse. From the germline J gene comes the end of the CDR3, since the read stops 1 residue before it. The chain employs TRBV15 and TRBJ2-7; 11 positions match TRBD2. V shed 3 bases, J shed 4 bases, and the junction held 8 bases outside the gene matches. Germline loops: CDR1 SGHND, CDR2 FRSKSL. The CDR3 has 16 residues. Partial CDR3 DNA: TGTGCCAGCAGTTTGCATCCGGGACTGGGGGCTTATGAACAGTAC. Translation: CASSLHPGLGAYEQY. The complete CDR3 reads CASSLHPGLGAYEQYF.

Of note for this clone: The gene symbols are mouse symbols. CDR3 in amino acids: CASSLRRGDTQYF. CDR3 bases read: TGTGCCAGCAGTCTGCGCAGGGGTGACACCCAGTAC. V is TRBV26 and J is TRBJ2-5; maybe TRBD1 (6 bases). The read gets to within 1 residue of the CDR3 end, and the germline J gene fills in the rest. CDR1 is KGHPV, CDR2 FQNQEV, per germline (reference sequence). The CDR3 loop spans 13 amino acids. Trimming pared 2 bases from V and 6 bases from J, leaving 9 bases between.

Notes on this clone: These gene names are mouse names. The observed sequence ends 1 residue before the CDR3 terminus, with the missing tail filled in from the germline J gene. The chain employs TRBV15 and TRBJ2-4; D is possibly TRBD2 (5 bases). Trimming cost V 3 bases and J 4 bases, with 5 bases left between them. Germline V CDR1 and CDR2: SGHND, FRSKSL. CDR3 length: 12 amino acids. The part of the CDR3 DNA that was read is TGTGCCAGCAGTTTTGGGGAAAACACCTTGTAC. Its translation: CASSFGENTLY. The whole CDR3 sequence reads CASSFGENTLYF.

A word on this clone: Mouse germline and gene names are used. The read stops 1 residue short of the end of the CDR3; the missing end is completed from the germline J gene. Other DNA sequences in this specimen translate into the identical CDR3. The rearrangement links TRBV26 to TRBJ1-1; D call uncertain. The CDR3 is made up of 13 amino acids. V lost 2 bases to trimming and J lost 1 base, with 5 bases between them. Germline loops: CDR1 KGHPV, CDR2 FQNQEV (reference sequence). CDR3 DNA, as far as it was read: TGTGCCAGCAGTCTGGGGAGAAACACAGAAGTCTTC. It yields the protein CASSLGRNTEVF. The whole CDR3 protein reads CASSLGRNTEVFF.

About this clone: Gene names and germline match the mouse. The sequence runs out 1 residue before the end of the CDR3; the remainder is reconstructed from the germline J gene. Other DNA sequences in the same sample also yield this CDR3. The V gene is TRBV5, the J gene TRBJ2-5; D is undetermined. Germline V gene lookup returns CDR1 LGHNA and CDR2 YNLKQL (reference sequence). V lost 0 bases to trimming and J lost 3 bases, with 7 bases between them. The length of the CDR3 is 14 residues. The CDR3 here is CASSQDRQQDTQYF. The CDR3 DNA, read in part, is TGTGCCAGCAGCCAAGATAGGCAGCAAGACACCCAGTAC.

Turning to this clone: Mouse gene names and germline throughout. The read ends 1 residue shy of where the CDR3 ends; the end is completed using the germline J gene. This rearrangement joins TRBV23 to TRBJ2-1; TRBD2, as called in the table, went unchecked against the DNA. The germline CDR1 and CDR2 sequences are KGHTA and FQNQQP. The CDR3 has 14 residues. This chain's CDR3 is CSSRQGGMGAEQFF. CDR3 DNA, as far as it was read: TGCTCCAGCAGGCAAGGGGGGATGGGTGCTGAGCAGTTC.

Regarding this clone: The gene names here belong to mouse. Here the CDR3 reads CASSLGQQDTQYF. The part of the CDR3 DNA that was read is TGTGCAAGCAGCTTGGGACAACAAGACACCCAGTAC. The V call is TRBV16, the J call TRBJ2-5, with D possibly being TRBD1 (6 bases). The CDR3 goes on 1 residue after the read ends, and that part is filled in from the germline J gene. Germline-derived CDR1 and CDR2 are SGHSA and FRNQAP. With 3 bases removed from V and 3 bases from J, the gap between germline ends came to 7 bases. The CDR3 spans 13 residues.

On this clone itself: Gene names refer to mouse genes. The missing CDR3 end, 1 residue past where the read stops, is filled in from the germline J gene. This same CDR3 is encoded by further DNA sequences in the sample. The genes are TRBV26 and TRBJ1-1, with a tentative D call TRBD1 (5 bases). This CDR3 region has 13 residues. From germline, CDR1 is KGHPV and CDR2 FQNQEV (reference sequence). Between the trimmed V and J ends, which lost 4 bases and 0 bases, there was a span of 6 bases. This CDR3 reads CASSPGQNTEVFF. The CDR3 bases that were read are TGTGCCAGCAGTCCGGGACAGAACACAGAAGTCTTC.

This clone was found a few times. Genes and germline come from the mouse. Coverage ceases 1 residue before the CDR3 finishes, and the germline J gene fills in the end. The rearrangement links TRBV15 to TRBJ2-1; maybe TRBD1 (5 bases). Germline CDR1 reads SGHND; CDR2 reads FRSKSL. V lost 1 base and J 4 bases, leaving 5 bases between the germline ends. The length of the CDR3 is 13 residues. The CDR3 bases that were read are TGTGCCAGCAGTTTAGGACAGTATGCTGAGCAGTTC. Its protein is CASSLGQYAEQF. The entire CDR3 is CASSLGQYAEQFF.

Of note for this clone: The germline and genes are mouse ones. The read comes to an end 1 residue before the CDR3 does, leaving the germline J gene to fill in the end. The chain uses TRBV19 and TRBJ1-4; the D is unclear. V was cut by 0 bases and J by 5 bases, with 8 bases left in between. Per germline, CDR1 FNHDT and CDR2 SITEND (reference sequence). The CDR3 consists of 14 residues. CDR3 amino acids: CASSIGQKNERLFF. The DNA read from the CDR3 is TGTGCCAGCAGTATAGGACAAAAAAACGAAAGATTATTT.

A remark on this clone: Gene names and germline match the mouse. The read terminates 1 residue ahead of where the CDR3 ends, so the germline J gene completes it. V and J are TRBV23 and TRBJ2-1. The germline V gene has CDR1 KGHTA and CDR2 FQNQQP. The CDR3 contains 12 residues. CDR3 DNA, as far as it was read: TGCTCCAGCAGTCAATCTGCTGCTGAGCAGTTC. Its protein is CSSSQSAAEQF. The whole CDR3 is CSSSQSAAEQFF.

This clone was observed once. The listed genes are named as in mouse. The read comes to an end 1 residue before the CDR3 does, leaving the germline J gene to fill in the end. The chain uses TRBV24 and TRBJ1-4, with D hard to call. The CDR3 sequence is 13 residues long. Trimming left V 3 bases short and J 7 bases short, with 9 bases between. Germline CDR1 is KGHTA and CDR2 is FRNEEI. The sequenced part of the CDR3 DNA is TGTGCCAGCAGTCTCTTGGGGTTCGAAAGATTATTT. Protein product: CASSLLGFERLF. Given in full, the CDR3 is CASSLLGFERLFF.

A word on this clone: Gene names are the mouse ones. Incomplete CDR3 DNA: TGTGCCAGCAGCCCGGACGGTCAAAACACCTTGTAC. This codes for CASSPDGQNTLY. The full CDR3 reads CASSPDGQNTLYF. The chain joins TRBV3 to TRBJ2-4; the D is unclear. The missing CDR3 end, 1 residue past where the read stops, is filled in from the germline J gene. The germline V and J ends were trimmed by 5 bases and 1 base, with 7 bases remaining between them. Germline CDR1 and CDR2: SNHLY and FYNGKV (reference sequence). This CDR3 contains 13 residues.

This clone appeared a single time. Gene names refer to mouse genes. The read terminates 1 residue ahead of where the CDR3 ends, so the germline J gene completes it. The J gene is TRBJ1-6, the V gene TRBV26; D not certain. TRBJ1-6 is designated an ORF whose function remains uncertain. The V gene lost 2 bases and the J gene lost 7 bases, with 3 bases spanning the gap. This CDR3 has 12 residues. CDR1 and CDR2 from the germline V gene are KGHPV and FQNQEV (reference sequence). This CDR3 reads CASSLGNSPLYF. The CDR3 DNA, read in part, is TGTGCCAGCAGTCTGGGGAATTCGCCCCTCTAC.

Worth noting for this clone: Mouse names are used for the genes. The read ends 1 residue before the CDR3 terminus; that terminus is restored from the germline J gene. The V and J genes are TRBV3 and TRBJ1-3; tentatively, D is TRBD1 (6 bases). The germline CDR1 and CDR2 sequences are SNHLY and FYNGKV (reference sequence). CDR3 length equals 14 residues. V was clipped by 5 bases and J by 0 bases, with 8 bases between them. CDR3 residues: CASSPDSSGNTLYF. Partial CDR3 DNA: TGTGCCAGCAGCCCGGACAGTTCTGGAAATACGCTCTAT.

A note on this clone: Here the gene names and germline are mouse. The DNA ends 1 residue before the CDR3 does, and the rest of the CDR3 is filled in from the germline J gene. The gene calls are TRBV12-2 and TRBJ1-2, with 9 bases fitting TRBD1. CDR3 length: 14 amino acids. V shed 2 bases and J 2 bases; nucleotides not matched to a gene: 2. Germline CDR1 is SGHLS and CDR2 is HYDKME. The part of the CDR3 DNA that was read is TGTGCCAGCTCTCAACAGGGGGCGAACTCCGACTACACC. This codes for CASSQQGANSDYT. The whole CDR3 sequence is CASSQQGANSDYTF. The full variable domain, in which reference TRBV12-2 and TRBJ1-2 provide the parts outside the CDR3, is NSGVVQSPRYIIKGKGERSILKCIPISGHLSVAWYQQTQGQELKFFIQHYDKMERDKGNLPSRFSVQQFDDYHSEMNMSALELEDSAVYFCASSQQGANSDYTFGSGTRLLVI.

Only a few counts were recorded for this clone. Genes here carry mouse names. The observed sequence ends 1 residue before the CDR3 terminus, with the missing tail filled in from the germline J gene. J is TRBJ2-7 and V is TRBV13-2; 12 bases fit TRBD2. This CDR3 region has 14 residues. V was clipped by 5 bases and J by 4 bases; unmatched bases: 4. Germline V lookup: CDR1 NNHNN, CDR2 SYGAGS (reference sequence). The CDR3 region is CASGPGTGGYEQYF. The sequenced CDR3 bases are TGTGCCAGCGGCCCCGGGACTGGGGGGTATGAACAGTAC.

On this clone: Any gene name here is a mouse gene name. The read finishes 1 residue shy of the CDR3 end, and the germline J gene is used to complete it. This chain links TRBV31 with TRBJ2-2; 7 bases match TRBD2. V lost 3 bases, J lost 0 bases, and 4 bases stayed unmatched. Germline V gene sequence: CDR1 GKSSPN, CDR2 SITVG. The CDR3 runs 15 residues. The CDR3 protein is CAWSSGGANTGQLYF. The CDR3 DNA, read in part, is TGTGCCTGGAGCTCTGGGGGTGCAAACACCGGGCAGCTCTAC.

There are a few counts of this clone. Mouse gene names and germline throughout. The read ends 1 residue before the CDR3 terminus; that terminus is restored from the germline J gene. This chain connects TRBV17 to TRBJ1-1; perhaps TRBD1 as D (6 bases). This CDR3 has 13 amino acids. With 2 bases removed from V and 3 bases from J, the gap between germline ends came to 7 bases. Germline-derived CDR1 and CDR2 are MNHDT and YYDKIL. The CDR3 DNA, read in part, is TGTGCTAGCAGTAGACAGGGGTACACAGAAGTCTTC. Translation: CASSRQGYTEVF. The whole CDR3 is CASSRQGYTEVFF.